This T cell receptor (beta chain) was identified in a study of CD4 and CD8 cells across lung adenocarcinoma regions. V was pared by 5 bases and J by 0 bases, with 12 bases between. Per the germline V gene, CDR1 is SGHAT and CDR2 is FQDESV (reference sequence). The CDR3 loop spans 15 amino acids. The patients had localized lung adenocarcinoma, a non-small cell subtype. Using its own MiXCR run on the PCR reads, TCRdb lists one record per CDR3 protein. Counted here are around 7,100 distinct CDR3 sequences, roughly 50% occurring once; the ten biggest clones make up approximately 29%. Sequenced input: CD4+ T cells from the center of a lung tumor. The chain links TRBV11-1 to TRBJ2-3; D not certain. This receptor was obtained from a female donor with lung adenocarcinoma. The CD4 and CD8 labels of this study may be unreliable. CDR3 amino acids: CASSPDMYSTDTQYF. CDR3 coding DNA: TGTGCCAGCAGCCCAGACATGTACAGCACAGATACGCAGTATTTT.